One sample yielded the 14 T cell receptor beta chains listed below, sequenced in a study of blood T cell repertoires in COVID-19. Assay: immunoSEQ multiplex PCR; the TCRdb copy retains only in-frame clones and omits some. The profile covers roughly 200,000 clones, with roughly 85% appearing a single time and roughly 5% taken by the ten largest. Sequenced material: PBMCs or T cells enriched from blood (not recorded which). The source of these receptors is a woman in her forties or fifties who had been exposed to COVID-19.

There are a few counts of this clone. The chain carries TRBV5-6 and TRBJ1-2; 9 positions agree with TRBD1. The CDR3 runs 19 residues. Germline values: CDR1 SGHDT, CDR2 YYEEEE. Unmatched junction bases numbered 14, after V lost 0 bases and J lost 2 bases. The CDR3 sequence: CASSLAGAGGGQGNYGYTF. In DNA, the CDR3 is TGTGCCAGCAGCTTGGCGGGCGCTGGTGGGGGACAGGGAAACTATGGCTACACCTTC.

The genes are TRBV7-2 and TRBJ2-5; possibly TRBD2 for D (5 bases). V was pared by 1 base and J by 4 bases, with 13 bases between. The CDR3 runs to 15 residues. Germline-derived CDR1 and CDR2 are SGHTA and FQGNSA. CDR3 region: CASSLGASSVETQYF. CDR3 DNA sequence: TGTGCCAGCAGCTTAGGCGCTAGCAGTGTAGAGACCCAGTACTTC.

V usage is TRBV29-1 and J usage is TRBJ2-1; TRBD2 agrees at 13 bases. Germline-derived CDR1 and CDR2 are SQVTM and ANQGSEA. V was pared by 6 bases and J by 7 bases, with 9 bases of the junction left unmatched. This CDR3 has 15 residues. The CDR3 DNA sequence: TGCAGCGTCCAAAGGACTAGCGGGGGTGGTAATGAGCAGTTCTTC. Amino acids: CSVQRTSGGGNEQFF.

The rearrangement joins TRBV25-1 to TRBJ1-2; D is undetermined. V gave up 1 base and J gave up 5 bases, with 5 bases separating them. Germline V gives CDR1 MGHDK, CDR2 SYGVNS. The CDR3 spans 12 residues. Here the CDR3 reads CASSESGYGYTF. CDR3 sequence (DNA): TGTGCCAGCAGTGAATCCGGGTATGGCTACACCTTC.

This clone was counted once. The chain employs TRBV5-4 and TRBJ2-2; the D gene is possibly TRBD1 (6 bases). Germline V gene lookup returns CDR1 SGHNT and CDR2 YYREEE (reference sequence). This CDR3 comprises 17 residues. V was pared by 2 bases and J by 7 bases, with 21 bases between. The CDR3 coding sequence is TGTGCCAGCAGCTTTAGGGGGTACAGGAAGGAAAACGGGGAGCTGTTTTTT. As protein: CASSFRGYRKENGELFF.

This clone was seen a single time. The rearrangement links TRBV29-1 to TRBJ1-2; 12 bases are a match to TRBD1. Trimming removed 8 bases from V and 7 bases from J; junction bases left unmatched: 5. Germline CDR1 reads SQVTM; CDR2 reads ANQGSEA. The CDR3 covers 12 residues. CDR3: CSTGQGASGYTF. The CDR3 DNA reads as TGCAGCACGGGACAGGGGGCGTCTGGCTACACCTTC.

In its sample, this clone was seen a few times. In DNA, the CDR3 is TGTGCCAGCAGCTATTACCAATTCCCGAGGGCCTCTTTGTCGGGCTACACCTTC. Its protein product is CASSYYQFPRASLSGYTF. The chain combines TRBV7-9 with TRBJ1-2, with D hard to call. CDR1 SEHNR and CDR2 FQNEAQ come from the germline V gene (reference sequence). V was clipped by 4 bases and J by 8 bases, with 29 bases between them. The CDR3 loop spans 18 amino acids.

V and J are TRBV28 and TRBJ1-2; perhaps TRBD1 as D (5 bases). CDR3 size: 13 residues. Trimming took off 8 bases at V and 5 bases at J, with 15 bases between the two ends. Germline-derived CDR1 and CDR2 are MDHEN and SYDVKM. Here the CDR3 reads CASHRPGGYGYTF. The CDR3, as DNA: TGTGCCAGCCACAGGCCGGGAGGGTATGGCTACACCTTC.

This clone was detected once. The rearrangement uses TRBV5-1 and TRBJ2-1; 8 bases line up with TRBD1. The germline V gene encodes CDR1 SGHRS and CDR2 YFSETQ. J gave up 8 bases and V 5 bases, and 15 bases lay outside the gene matches. This CDR3 comprises 16 residues. CDR3 sequence: CASRGWGPGQVDEQFF. As DNA, the CDR3 is TGCGCCAGCAGAGGATGGGGCCCGGGACAGGTGGATGAGCAGTTCTTC.

The sample holds a few counts of this clone. V usage is TRBV4-1 and J usage is TRBJ2-1; TRBD2 matches 9 bases. The CDR3 length is 16 residues. V trimming: 4 bases; J trimming: 3 bases; junction bases outside the gene matches: 7. CDR1 is MGHRA, CDR2 YSYEKL, per germline. The CDR3 nucleotides read TGCGCCAGCAGCCGTTCCGGGACTAGCAGCTACAATGAGCAGTTCTTC. Amino acid sequence: CASSRSGTSSYNEQFF.

The V and J genes are TRBV24-1 and TRBJ2-2, with unresolved D. The CDR3 extends over 14 amino acids. The germline V gene has CDR1 KGHDR and CDR2 SFDVKD. V lost 9 bases and J 2 bases, leaving 12 bases between the germline ends. The CDR3 protein is CATRSDSNTGELFF. CDR3 coding DNA: TGTGCCACCCGGTCAGACTCTAACACCGGGGAGCTGTTTTTT.

V is TRBV29-1 and J is TRBJ1-2, with D possibly matching TRBD1 (5 bases). Germline values: CDR1 SQVTM, CDR2 ANQGSEA. Trimming left V 3 bases short and J 4 bases short, with 12 bases between. This CDR3 spans 13 amino acids. CDR3 DNA sequence: TGCAGCGTTGAGGACACTTTTCTCTATGGCTACACCTTC. Translation: CSVEDTFLYGYTF.

The gene calls are TRBV18 and TRBJ2-1, with D hard to call. V was clipped by 4 bases and J by 1 base, with 11 bases between them. CDR3 size: 15 residues. Germline values: CDR1 KGHSH, CDR2 LQKENI. The CDR3 nucleotides read TGTGCCAGCTCACAATCCGGTGCTTCCTACAATGAGCAGTTCTTC. Protein sequence: CASSQSGASYNEQFF.

The V gene is TRBV29-1, the J gene TRBJ1-1, with no clear D. Trimming removed 4 bases at V and 0 bases at J, with 18 bases between. The CDR3 is 16 amino acids. From germline, CDR1 is SQVTM and CDR2 ANQGSEA. CDR3 sequence: CSVGTPREEMNTEAFF. As DNA, the CDR3 is TGCAGCGTTGGAACGCCCCGGGAGGAGATGAACACTGAAGCTTTCTTT.